The clone carrying this T cell receptor (beta chain) was seen once. Its antigen is as yet unknown. The ends lost 4 bases at V and 2 bases at J; junction bases unmatched: 8. The CDR3 contains 16 residues. The germline V gene has CDR1 SGHRS and CDR2 YFSETQ. Healthy people donating bone marrow made up the donors. These data originate in a study of cytomegalovirus exposure and HLA in healthy donors. The study, taken as a whole, reports: Of the V segments, some could not be distinguished, including TRBV6-2 and TRBV6-3, and were excluded. The number of N-insertions in an Asian-associated ancestry cluster was reportedly below the roughly 620-donor mean in a later analysis.

Researchers ran the PCR with 60 Vbeta and 13 Jbeta primers. The assay was immunoSEQ multiplex PCR, and TCRdb's table has in-frame clones only and misses some. Found here are 250,000 to 350,000 clones, about four fifths of them singletons; the top ten hold about 0.3%. The specimen sequenced was PBMCs. V usage is TRBV5-1 and J usage is TRBJ2-7, with 11 bases lining up with TRBD1. The TCR sequence derives from a girl between 2 and 10 years old in good health and CMV-seronegative. This CDR3 is CASSLEDRGLPYEQYF. In nucleotides, the CDR3 is TGCGCCAGCAGCCTAGAGGACAGGGGGCTACCCTACGAGCAGTACTTC.